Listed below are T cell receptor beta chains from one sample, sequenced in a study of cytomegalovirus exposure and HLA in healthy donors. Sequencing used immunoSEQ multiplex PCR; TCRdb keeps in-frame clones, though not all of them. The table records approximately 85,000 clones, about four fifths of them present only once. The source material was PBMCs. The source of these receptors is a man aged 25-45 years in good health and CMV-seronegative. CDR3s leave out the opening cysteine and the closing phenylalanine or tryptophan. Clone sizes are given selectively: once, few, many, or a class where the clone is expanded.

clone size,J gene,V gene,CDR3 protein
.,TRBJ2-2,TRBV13,ASSSSGGYTGELF
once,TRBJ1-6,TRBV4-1,ASSRDTGTDNSPLH
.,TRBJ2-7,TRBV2,ASSVDRASYEQY
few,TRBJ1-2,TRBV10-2,ASRPPDSGHGYT
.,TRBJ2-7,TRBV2,ASSGGQRGGREQY
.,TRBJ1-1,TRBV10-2,ASSELAGGRNTEAF
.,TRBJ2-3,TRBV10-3,AIRLVGAEGTDTQY
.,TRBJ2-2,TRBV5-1,ASCLGLGDTGELF
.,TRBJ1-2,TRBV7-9,ASSLGTGTLGGYT
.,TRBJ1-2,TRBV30,ACRGLNRNGYT
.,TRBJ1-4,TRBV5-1,ASSLEPDRNEKLF
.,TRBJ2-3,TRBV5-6,ASSPLTSGTDTQY
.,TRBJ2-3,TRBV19,ASSMRVVTDTQY
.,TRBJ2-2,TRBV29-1,SVDNMRAGELF
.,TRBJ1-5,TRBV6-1,ASSQGILDNQPQH
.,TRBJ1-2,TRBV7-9,ASSSRTGVYGYT
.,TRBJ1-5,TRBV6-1,ASSVVGQNQPQH
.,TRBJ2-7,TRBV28,ATWAGSANEQY
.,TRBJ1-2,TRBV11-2,ASSGGGRRTPYGYT
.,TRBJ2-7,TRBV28,ASSFGGQGYEQY
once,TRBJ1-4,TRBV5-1,ASRYNPGHTSPNEKLF
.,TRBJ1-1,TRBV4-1,ASSQSPVGAILTEAF
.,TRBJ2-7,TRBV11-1,ASSLGVTSGNSYEQY
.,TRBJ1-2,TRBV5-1,ASSLVGAEGYT
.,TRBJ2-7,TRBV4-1,ASSQGVLAGGNYEQY
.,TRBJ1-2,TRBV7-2,ASSLGGDSLSYT
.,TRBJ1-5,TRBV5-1,ASSAGTGGPQPQH
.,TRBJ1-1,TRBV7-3,ASSSRQNTEAF
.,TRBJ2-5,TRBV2,ASSGGVYQETQY
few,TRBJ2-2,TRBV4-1,ASSFYSTGELF
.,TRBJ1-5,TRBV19,ASSGHQPQH
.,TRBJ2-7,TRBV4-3,ASSQGSSGAASYEQY
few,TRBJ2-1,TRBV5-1,ASSRLPLDSYNEQF
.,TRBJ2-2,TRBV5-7,ASSPGTDANTGELF
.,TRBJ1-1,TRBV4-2,ASSPTIGGGTEAF
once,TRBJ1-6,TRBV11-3,ASSGQGGFLH
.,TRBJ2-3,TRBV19,ASSMVRLTSGRTYNTDTQY
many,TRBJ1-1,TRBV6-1,ASSESGSRTEAF
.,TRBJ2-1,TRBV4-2,ASSLGLAGDYEQF
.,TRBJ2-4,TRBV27,ASSLGDIQY
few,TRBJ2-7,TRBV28,ASTRQGDWYEQY
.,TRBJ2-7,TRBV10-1,ASSGDIRHEQY
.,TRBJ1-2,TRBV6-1,ASSEALGQGNGYT
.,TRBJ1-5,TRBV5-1,ASSQNRDQPQH
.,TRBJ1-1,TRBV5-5,ASSFRGGRSPEAF
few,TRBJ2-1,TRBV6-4,ASSEAETNEQF
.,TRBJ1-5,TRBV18,ASSPGRGNSNQPQH
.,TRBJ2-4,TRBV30,AWSGQGLAKNIQY
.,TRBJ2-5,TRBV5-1,ASSLSTRTGGTGQAQETQY
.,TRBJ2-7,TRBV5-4,ASSSPPGQGTYEQY
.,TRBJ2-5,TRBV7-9,ASSPETGGVEETQY
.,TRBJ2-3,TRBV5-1,ASSLDGGPTDTQY
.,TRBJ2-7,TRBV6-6,ASSYLRGEQY
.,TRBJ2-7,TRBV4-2,ASSQDRRNPYEQY
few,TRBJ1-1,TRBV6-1,ASSELSVPNTEAF
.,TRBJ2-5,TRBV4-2,ASSQRTEETQY
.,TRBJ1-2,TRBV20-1,SVAGGEGYT
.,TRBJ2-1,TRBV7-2,ASSLQAGENNEQF
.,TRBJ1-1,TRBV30,ACAPGQGYTEAF